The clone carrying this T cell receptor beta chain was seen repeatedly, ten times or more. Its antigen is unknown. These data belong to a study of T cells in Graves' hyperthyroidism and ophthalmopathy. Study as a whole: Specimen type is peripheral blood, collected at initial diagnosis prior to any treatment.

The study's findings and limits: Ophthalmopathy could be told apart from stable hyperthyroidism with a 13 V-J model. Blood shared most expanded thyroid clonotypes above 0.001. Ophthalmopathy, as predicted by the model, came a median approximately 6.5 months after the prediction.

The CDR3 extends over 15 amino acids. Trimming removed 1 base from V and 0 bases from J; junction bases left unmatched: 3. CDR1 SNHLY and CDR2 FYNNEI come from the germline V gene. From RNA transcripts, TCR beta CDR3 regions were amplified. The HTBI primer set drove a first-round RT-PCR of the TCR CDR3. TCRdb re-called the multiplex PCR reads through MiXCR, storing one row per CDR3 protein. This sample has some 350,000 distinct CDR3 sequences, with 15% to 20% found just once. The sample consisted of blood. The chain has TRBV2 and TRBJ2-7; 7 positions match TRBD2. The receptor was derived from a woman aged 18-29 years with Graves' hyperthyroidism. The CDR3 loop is CASSEEGGSSYEQYF. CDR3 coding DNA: TGTGCCAGCAGTGAAGAAGGCGGGAGCTCCTACGAGCAGTACTTC. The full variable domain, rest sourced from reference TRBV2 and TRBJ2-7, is EPEVTQTPSHQVTQMGQEVILRCVPISNHLYFYWYRQILGQKVEFLVSFYNNEISEKSEIFDDQFSVERPDGSNFTLKIRSTKLEDSAMYFCASSEEGGSSYEQYFGPGTRLTVT.